The sequence of this T cell receptor beta chain was determined in a study of neurological immune-mediated disorders. Many counts were recorded for this clonotype. TCRdb re-analysed the 5' RACE reads in MiXCR, keeping a single row per CDR3 protein. This sample has under 90,000 distinct CDR3 sequences; roughly 9.9% occur once, and the top ten carry 1.7%. The germline CDR1 and CDR2 sequences are MNHEY and SVGAGI. This CDR3 has 19 residues. Trimming took 6 bases from V and 5 from J; bases not matched to a gene: 18. This TCR came from a man aged 45-65 years in good health. This chain joins TRBV6-5 and TRBJ2-2; TRBD2 agrees at 10 bases. The specimen was PBMCs. The CDR3, as DNA: TGTGCCAGCAGGACGTCTTCGGCTAGCGGGAGAGGGCGGACCGGGGAGCTGTTTTTT. Its protein is CASRTSSASGRGRTGELFF.